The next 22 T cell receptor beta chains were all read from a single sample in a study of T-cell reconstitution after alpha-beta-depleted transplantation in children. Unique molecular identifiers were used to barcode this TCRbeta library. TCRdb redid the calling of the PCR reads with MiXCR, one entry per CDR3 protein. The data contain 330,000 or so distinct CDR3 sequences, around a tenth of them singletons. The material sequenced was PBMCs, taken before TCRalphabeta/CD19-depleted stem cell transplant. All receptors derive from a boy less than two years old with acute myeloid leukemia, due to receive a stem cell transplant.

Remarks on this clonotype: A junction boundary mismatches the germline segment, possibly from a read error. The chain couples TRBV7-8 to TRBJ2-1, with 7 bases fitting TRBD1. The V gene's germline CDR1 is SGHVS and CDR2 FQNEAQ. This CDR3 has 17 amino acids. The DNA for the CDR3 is TGTGCCAGCAGCTTAGAGGTGGGACAGAGCTCCTACAATGACCAGTTCTTC. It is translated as CASSLEVGQSSYNDQFF.

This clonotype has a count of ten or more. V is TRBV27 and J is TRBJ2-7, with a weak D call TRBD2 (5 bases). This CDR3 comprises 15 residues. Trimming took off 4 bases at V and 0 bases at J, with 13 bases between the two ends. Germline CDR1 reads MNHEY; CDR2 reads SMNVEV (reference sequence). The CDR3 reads CASSSSRAGSYEQYF. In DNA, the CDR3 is TGTGCCAGCAGTTCCTCGAGGGCAGGCTCCTACGAGCAGTACTTC.

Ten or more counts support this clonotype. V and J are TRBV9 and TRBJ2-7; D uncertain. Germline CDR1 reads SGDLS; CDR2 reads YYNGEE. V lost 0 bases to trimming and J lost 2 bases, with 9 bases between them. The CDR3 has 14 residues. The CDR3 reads CASSVEGTPYEQYF. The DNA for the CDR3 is TGTGCCAGCAGCGTAGAAGGAACTCCCTACGAGCAGTACTTC. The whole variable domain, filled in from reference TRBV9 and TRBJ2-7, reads DSGVTQTPKHLITATGQRVTLRCSPRSGDLSVYWYQQSLDQGLQFLIQYYNGEERAKGNILERFSAQQFPDLHSELNLSSLELGDSALYFCASSVEGTPYEQYFGPGTRLTVT.

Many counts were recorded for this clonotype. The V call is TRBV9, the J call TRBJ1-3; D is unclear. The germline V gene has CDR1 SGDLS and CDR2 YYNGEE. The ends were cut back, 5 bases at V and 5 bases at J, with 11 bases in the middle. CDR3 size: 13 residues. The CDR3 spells CASSGPTRNTIYF. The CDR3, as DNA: TGTGCCAGCAGTGGTCCCACGCGAAACACCATATATTTT.

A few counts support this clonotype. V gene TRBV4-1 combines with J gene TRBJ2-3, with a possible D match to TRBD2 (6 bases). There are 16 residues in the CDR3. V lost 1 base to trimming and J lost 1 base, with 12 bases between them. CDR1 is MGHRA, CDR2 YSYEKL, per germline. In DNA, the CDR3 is TGCGCCAGCAGCCAAGGGCGGGGCCGAGGCACAGATACGCAGTATTTT. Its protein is CASSQGRGRGTDTQYF.

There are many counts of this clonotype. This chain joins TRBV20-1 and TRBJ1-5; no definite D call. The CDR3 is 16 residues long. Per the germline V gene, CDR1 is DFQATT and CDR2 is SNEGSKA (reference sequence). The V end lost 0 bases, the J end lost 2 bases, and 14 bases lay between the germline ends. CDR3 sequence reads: CSARDFDMRRNQPQHF. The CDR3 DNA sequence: TGCAGTGCTAGAGATTTTGACATGAGGCGCAATCAGCCCCAGCATTTT.

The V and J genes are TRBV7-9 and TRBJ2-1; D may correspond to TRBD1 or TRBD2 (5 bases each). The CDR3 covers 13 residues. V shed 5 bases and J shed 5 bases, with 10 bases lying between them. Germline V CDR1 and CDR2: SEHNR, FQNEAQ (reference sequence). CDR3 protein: CASSPRDHNEQFF. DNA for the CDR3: TGTGCCAGCAGCCCCAGGGACCACAATGAGCAGTTCTTC.

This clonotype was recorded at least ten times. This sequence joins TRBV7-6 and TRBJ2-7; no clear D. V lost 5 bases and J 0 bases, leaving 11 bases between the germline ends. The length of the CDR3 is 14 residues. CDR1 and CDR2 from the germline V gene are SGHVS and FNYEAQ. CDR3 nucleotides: TGTGCCAGCAGCCCCCCGGGCCTCTCCTACGAGCAGTACTTC. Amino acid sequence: CASSPPGLSYEQYF.

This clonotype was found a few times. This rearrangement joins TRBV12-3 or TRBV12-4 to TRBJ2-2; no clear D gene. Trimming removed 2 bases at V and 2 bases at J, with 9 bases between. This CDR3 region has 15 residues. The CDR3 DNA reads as TGTGCCAGCAGTTTAAGTGGAGAAAACACCGGGGAGCTGTTTTTT. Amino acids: CASSLSGENTGELFF.

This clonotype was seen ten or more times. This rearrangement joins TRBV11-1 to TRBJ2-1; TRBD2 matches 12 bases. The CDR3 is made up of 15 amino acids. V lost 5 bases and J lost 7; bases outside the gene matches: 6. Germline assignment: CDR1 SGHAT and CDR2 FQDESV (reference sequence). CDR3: CASSRLAGERNEQFF. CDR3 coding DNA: TGTGCCAGCAGCCGACTAGCGGGGGAGCGGAATGAGCAGTTCTTC.

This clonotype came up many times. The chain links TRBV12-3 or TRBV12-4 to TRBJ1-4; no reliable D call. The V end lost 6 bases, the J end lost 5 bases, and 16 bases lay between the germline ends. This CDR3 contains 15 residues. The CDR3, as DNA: TGTGCCAGCAGGGCGACGGTAGGGCGAAATGAAAAACTGTTTTTT. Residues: CASRATVGRNEKLFF.

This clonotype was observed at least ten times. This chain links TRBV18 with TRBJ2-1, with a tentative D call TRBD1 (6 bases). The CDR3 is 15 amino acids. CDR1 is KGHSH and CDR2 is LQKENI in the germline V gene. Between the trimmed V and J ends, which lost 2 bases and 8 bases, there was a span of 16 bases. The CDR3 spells CASSPSQGMLDEQFF. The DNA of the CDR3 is TGTGCCAGCTCACCATCTCAGGGGATGTTGGATGAGCAGTTCTTC.

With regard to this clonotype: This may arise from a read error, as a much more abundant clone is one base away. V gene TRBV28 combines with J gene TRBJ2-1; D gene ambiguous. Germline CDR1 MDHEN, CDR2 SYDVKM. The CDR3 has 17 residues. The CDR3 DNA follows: TGTGCCGGCAGTTTCGGCTTGGTCGGCCATAGATTCATTCTGACCGTGTTC. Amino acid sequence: CAGSFGLVGHRFILTVF. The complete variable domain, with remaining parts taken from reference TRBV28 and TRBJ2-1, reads DVKVTQSSRYLVKRTGEKVFLECVQDMDHENMFWYRQDPGLGLRLIYFSYDVKMKEKGDIPEGYSVSREKKERFSLILESASTNQTSMYLCAGSFGLVGHRFILTVFGPGTRLTVL.

The CDR3 nucleotides are TGCGCCAGCAGCTTGGGGGACAGAGGAAGAGATCAGCCCCAGCATTTT. It encodes CASSLGDRGRDQPQHF. This chain links TRBV5-1 with TRBJ1-5, with 7 bases matching TRBD1. V lost 0 bases and J lost 5; bases outside the gene matches: 8. The CDR3 has 16 residues. Germline V lookup: CDR1 SGHRS, CDR2 YFSETQ.

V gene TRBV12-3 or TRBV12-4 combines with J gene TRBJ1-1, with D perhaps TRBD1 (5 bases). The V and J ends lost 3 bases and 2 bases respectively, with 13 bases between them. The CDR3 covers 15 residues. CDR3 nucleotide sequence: TGTGCCAGCAGTTTGGATTACAGGCGTAACACTGAAGCTTTCTTT. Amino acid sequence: CASSLDYRRNTEAFF.

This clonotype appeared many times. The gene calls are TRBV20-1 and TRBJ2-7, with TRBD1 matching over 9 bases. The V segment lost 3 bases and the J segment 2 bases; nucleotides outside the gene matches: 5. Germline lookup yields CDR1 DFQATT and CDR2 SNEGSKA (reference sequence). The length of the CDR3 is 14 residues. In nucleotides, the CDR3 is TGCAGTGCTAGGACCGGGACAGGGACCTACGAGCAGTACTTC. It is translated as CSARTGTGTYEQYF.

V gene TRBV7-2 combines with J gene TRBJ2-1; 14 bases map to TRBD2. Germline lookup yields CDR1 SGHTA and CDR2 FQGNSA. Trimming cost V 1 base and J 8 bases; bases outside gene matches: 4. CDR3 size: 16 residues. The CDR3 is CASSLVGTSGSHEQFF. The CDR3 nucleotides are TGTGCCAGCAGCTTAGTGGGGACTAGCGGGAGCCATGAGCAGTTCTTC.

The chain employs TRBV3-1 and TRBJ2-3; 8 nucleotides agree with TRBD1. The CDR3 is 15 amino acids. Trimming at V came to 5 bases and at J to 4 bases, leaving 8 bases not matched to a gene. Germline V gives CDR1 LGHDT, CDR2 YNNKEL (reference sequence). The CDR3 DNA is TGTGCCAGCAGCGCTCCAGGGGGCGGGTCAGATACGCAGTATTTT. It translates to CASSAPGGGSDTQYF.

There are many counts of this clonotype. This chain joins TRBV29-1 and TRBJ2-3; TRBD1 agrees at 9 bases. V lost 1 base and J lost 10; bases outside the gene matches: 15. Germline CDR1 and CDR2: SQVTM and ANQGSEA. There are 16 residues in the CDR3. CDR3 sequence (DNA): TGCAGCGTTGAAGGCCTCCGGGACAGGGAGACCTTGTCGCAGTATTTT. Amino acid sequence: CSVEGLRDRETLSQYF.

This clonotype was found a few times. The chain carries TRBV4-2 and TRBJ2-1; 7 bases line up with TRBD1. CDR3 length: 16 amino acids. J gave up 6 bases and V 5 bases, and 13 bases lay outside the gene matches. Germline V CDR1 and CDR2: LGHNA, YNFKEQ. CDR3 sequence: CASSRPRGPLANEQFF. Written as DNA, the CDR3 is TGTGCCAGCAGCAGACCTAGGGGGCCTCTTGCCAATGAGCAGTTCTTC.

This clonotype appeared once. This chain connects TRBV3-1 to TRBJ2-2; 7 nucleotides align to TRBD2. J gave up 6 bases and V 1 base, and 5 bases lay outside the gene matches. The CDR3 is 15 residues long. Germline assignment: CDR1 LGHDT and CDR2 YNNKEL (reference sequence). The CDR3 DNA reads TGTGCCAGCAGCCAAGGCAGCGGGATCGCCGGGGAGCTGTTTTTT. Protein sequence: CASSQGSGIAGELFF.

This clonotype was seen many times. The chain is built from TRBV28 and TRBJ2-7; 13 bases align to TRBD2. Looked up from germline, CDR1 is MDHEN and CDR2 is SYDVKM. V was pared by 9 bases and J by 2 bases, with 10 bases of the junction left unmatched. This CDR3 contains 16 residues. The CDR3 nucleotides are TGTGCCAGTAACACCGGGACTAGCGGGAATACCTACGAGCAGTACTTC. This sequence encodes CASNTGTSGNTYEQYF. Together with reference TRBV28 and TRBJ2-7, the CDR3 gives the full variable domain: DVKVTQSSRYLVKRTGEKVFLECVQDMDHENMFWYRQDPGLGLRLIYFSYDVKMKEKGDIPEGYSVSREKKERFSLILESASTNQTSMYLCASNTGTSGNTYEQYFGPGTRLTVT.